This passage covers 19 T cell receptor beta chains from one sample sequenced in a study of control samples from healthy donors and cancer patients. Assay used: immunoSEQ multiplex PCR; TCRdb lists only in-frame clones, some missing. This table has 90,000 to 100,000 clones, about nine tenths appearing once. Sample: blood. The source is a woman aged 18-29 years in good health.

The CDR3 loop reads CASSPGRARLEQYF. CDR3 bases: TGTGCCAGCAGCCCAGGCAGGGCAAGGCTCGAGCAGTACTTC. This chain uses TRBV9 with TRBJ2-7, with D tentatively TRBD1 (5 bases). With 4 bases removed from V and 6 bases from J, the gap between germline ends came to 17 bases. Germline V gene data show CDR1 as SGDLS and CDR2 as YYNGEE. This CDR3 has 14 amino acids.

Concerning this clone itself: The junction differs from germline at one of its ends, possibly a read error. CDR3 coding DNA: TGTGCCAGTACGGGCCGCAATTTGGCCTTC. Residues: CASTGRNLAF. The V and J genes are TRBV19 and TRBJ1-2; no firm D call. Looked up from germline, CDR1 is LNHDA and CDR2 is SQIVND (reference sequence). The CDR3 runs 10 residues.

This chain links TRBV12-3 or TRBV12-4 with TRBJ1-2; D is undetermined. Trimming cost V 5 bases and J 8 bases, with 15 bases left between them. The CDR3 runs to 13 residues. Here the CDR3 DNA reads TGTGCCAGCAGTCCGGTCTTGGGATCCGGCTACACCTTC. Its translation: CASSPVLGSGYTF.

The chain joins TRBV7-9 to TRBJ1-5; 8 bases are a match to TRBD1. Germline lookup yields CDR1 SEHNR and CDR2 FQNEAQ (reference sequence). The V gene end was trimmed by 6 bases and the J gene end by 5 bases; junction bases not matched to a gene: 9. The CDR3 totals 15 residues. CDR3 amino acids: CASSRQGKVDQPQHF. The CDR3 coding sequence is TGTGCCAGCAGTAGACAGGGGAAAGTGGATCAGCCCCAGCATTTT.

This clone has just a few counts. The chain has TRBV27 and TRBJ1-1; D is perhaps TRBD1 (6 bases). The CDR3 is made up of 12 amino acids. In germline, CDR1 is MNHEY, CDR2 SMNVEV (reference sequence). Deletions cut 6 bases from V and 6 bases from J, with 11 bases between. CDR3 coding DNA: TGTGCCAGCAGGGCGTCAGGGGCTGAAGCTTTCTTT. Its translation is CASRASGAEAFF.

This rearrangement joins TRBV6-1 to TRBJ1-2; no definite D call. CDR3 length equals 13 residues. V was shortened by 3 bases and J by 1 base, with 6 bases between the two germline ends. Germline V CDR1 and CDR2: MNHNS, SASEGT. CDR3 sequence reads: CASSDPDNYGYTF. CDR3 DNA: TGTGCCAGCAGTGATCCAGATAACTATGGCTACACCTTC.

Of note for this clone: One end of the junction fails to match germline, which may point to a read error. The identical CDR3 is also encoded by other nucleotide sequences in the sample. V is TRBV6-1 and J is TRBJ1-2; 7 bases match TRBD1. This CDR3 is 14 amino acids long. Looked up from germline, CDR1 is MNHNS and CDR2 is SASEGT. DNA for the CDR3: TGTGCCAGTAGTGAAGTGGTAGGGACAGATGGCTACACCTTC. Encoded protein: CASSEVVGTDGYTF.

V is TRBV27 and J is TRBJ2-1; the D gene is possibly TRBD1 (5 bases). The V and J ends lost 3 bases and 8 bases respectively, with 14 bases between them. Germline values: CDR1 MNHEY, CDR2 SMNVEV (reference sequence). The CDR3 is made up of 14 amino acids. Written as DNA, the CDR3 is TGTGCCAGCAGTTTCCGGGCAGGGCCCCATGAGCAGTTCTTC. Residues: CASSFRAGPHEQFF.

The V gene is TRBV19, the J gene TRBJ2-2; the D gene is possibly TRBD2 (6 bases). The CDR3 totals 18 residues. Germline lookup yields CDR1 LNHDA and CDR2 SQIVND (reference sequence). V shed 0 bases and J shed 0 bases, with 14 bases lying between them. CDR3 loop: CASSIDRGRLANTGELFF. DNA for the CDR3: TGTGCCAGTAGTATAGATCGGGGCAGACTAGCGAACACCGGGGAGCTGTTTTTT.

Here the CDR3 reads CSADSSSEAFF. DNA for the CDR3: TGCAGTGCCGACTCCAGCTCCGAAGCTTTCTTT. This rearrangement joins TRBV20-1 to TRBJ1-1; no clear D gene. Trimming left V 6 bases short and J 8 bases short, with 13 bases between. Germline V gene lookup returns CDR1 DFQATT and CDR2 SNEGSKA (reference sequence). The CDR3 sequence is 11 residues long.

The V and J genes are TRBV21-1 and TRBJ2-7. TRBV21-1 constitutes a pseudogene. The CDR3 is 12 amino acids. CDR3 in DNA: TGTGCCAGCAGACCGGACGGGTACGAGCAGTACTTC. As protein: CASRPDGYEQYF.

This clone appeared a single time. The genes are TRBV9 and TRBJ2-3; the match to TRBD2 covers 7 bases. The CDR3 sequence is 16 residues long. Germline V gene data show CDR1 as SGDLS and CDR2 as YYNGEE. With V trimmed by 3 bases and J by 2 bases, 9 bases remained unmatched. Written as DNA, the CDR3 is TGTGCCAGCAGCGACCTAACTAGCGCCTCCACAGATACGCAGTATTTT. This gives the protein CASSDLTSASTDTQYF.

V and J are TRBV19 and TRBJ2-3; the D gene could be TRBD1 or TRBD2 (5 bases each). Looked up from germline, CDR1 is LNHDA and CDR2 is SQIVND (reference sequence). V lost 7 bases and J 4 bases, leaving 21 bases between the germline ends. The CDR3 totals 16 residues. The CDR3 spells CASKRGMRGGADTQYF. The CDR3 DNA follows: TGTGCCAGTAAAAGGGGTATGAGGGGCGGAGCAGATACGCAGTATTTT.

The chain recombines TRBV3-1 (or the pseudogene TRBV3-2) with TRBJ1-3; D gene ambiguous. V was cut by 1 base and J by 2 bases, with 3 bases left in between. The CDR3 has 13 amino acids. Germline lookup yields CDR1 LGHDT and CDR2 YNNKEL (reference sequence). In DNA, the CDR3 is TGTGCCAGCAGCCAAGGTCCTGGAAACACCATATATTTT. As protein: CASSQGPGNTIYF.

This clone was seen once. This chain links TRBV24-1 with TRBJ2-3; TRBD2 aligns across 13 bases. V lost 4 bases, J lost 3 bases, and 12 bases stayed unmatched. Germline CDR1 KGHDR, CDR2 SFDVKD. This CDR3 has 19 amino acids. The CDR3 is CATSETSGGSNEGTDTQYF. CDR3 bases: TGTGCCACCAGTGAGACTAGCGGGGGGTCCAACGAGGGGACAGATACGCAGTATTTT.

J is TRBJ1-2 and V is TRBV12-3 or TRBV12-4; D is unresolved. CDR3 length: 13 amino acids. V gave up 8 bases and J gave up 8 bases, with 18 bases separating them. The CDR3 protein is CASAGNEVDGYTF. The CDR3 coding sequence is TGTGCCAGCGCTGGAAACGAGGTGGACGGCTACACCTTC.

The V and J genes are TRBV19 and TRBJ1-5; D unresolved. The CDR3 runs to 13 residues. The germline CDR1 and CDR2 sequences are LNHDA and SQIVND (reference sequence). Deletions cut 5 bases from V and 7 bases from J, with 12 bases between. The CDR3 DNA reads TGTGCCAGTAGTGGCGGAAACCGCCAGCCCCAGCATTTT. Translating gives CASSGGNRQPQHF.

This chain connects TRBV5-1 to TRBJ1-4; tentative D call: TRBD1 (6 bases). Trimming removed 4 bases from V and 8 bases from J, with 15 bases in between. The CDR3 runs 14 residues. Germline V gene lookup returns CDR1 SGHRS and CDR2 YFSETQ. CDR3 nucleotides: TGCGCCAGCAGCCTCGGGACACTCGGCGAAAAACTGTTTTTT. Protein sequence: CASSLGTLGEKLFF. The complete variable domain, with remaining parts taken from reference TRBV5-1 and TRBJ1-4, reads KAGVTQTPRYLIKTRGQQVTLSCSPISGHRSVSWYQQTPGQGLQFLFEYFSETQRNKGNFPGRFSGRQFSNSRSEMNVSTLELGDSALYLCASSLGTLGEKLFFGSGTQLSVL.

CDR3 protein: CASSVGSGVENSPLHF. In DNA form, the CDR3 reads TGCGCCAGCAGCGTTGGTTCGGGGGTGGAGAATTCACCCCTCCACTTT. The chain uses TRBV5-1 and TRBJ1-6; perhaps TRBD1 as D (5 bases). Per germline, CDR1 SGHRS and CDR2 YFSETQ. Trimming pared 4 bases from V and 7 bases from J, leaving 18 bases between. This CDR3 comprises 16 residues.